This is a list of T cell receptor beta chains from one sample in a study of T-cell memory formation after mild COVID-19. Via MiXCR, TCRdb re-called the 5' RACE reads, giving one row per CDR3 protein. This sample has hundreds of thousands of distinct CDR3 sequences, with about 16% found just once. Input material: PBMCs or a T cell subset sorted from them (not recorded which). The origin of the receptors is a man between 18 and 35 years old who had mild COVID-19 (a few samples of this study predate the infection). Cell type and time point are not known. The CDR3 runs from the conserved cysteine through the conserved F or W. Each record gives: D gene, CDR3 length, V gene, J gene, clone size, CDR3 protein, CDR3 DNA. D genes are given only for firm matches. Only part of the rows carry a size: once, few, many, or a class if the clone is expanded.

>NA|15|TRBV6-6|TRBJ1-1|NA
CASSLSGGRNTEAFF
TGTGCCAGCAGCCTGTCGGGGGGGAGGAACACTGAAGCTTTCTTT
>NA|15|TRBV6-2/TRBV6-3|TRBJ1-4|NA
CASSYGGGENEKLFF
TGTGCCAGCAGTTACGGCGGAGGGGAGAATGAAAAACTGTTTTTT
>NA|16|TRBV7-8|TRBJ2-1|few
CASSTRGRGSYNEQFF
TGTGCCAGCAGCACCAGAGGGAGGGGGTCCTACAATGAGCAGTTCTTC
>NA|15|TRBV20-1|TRBJ1-1|NA
CSARVPFVPNTEAFF
TGCAGTGCTAGGGTCCCCTTTGTCCCGAACACTGAAGCTTTCTTT
>NA|15|TRBV2|TRBJ1-3|few
CASSRDSYAGNTIYF
TGTGCCAGCAGTCGAGACAGTTATGCAGGAAACACCATATATTTT
>TRBD2|16|TRBV5-4|TRBJ2-3|few
CASSLVLAGGTDTQYF
TGTGCCAGCAGCTTGGTACTAGCGGGGGGCACAGATACGCAGTATTTT
>TRBD1|12|TRBV28|TRBJ1-1|few
CALGQGASEAFF
TGTGCCTTAGGACAGGGGGCTTCTGAAGCTTTCTTT
>NA|13|TRBV9|TRBJ1-1|NA
CASPTEENTEAFF
TGTGCCAGCCCGACAGAGGAGAACACTGAAGCTTTCTTT
>NA|15|TRBV13|TRBJ1-1|few
CASSQGQGEYTEAFF
TGTGCCAGCAGCCAAGGCCAGGGCGAGTACACTGAAGCTTTCTTT
>NA|13|TRBV5-4|TRBJ2-1|NA
CASSSTPNNEQFF
TGTGCCAGCAGCTCAACTCCGAACAATGAGCAGTTCTTC
>NA|15|TRBV3-1|TRBJ2-5|few
CASSQDRQGQETQYF
TGTGCCAGCAGCCAAGATCGGCAGGGCCAAGAGACCCAGTACTTC
>TRBD1|17|TRBV4-2|TRBJ1-1|NA
CASSQSEGDSSNTEAFF
TGTGCCAGCAGCCAATCCGAAGGGGACAGCTCGAACACTGAAGCTTTCTTT
>NA|14|TRBV4-2|TRBJ2-1|many
CASSQGARAGEQFF
TGTGCCAGCAGCCAAGGGGCCCGCGCCGGTGAGCAGTTCTTC
>NA|15|TRBV29-1|TRBJ1-1|few
CSVDGLTGKNTEAFF
TGCAGCGTTGACGGGCTCACAGGGAAGAACACTGAAGCTTTCTTT
>NA|15|TRBV28|TRBJ2-2|many
CASSLEGGITGELFF
TGTGCCAGCAGTTTAGAGGGGGGAATCACCGGGGAGCTGTTTTTT
>NA|15|TRBV7-9|TRBJ1-1|once
CASSLIKLGDTEAFF
TGTGCCAGCAGCTTAATCAAGTTAGGGGACACTGAAGCTTTCTTT
>NA|13|TRBV7-7|TRBJ2-5|few
CASSLTPQETQYF
TGTGCTAGCAGCTTAACCCCCCAAGAGACCCAGTACTTC
>NA|15|TRBV5-6|TRBJ2-1|few
CASSPGHWGRNEQFF
TGTGCCAGCAGCCCGGGACACTGGGGAAGGAATGAGCAGTTCTTC
>TRBD1|15|TRBV11-2|TRBJ2-1|NA
CASSAEDRVNNEQFF
TGTGCCAGCAGCGCTGAGGACAGGGTGAACAATGAGCAGTTCTTC
>NA|15|TRBV9|TRBJ1-1|few
CASSVVQGPNTEAFF
TGTGCCAGCAGCGTAGTCCAGGGGCCGAACACTGAAGCTTTCTTT
>NA|14|TRBV29-1|TRBJ2-3|NA
CSVGGQGHTDTQYF
TGCAGCGTTGGTGGGCAGGGCCACACAGATACGCAGTATTTT
>NA|13|TRBV5-1|TRBJ2-1|few
CASSLDGQLEQFF
TGCGCCAGCAGCTTGGACGGCCAGTTGGAGCAGTTCTTC
>NA|13|TRBV20-1|TRBJ2-5|NA
CSAGLRDRETQYF
TGCAGTGCGGGACTTAGAGACAGGGAGACCCAGTACTTC
>NA|15|TRBV7-6|TRBJ1-1|few
CASSLARAGNTEAFF
TGTGCCAGCAGCTTAGCGCGGGCAGGTAACACTGAAGCTTTCTTT
>TRBD2|20|TRBV28|TRBJ2-2|few
CASSFPRLAGGLAFTGELFF
TGTGCCAGCAGTTTTCCCAGACTAGCGGGGGGGCTTGCCTTCACCGGGGAGCTGTTTTTT
>TRBD1|17|TRBV5-1|TRBJ2-5|few
CASSIGTGGAPQETQYF
TGCGCCAGCAGCATAGGGACAGGGGGAGCTCCCCAAGAGACCCAGTACTTC
>TRBD1|14|TRBV28|TRBJ1-4|few
CASSPGTGVEKLFF
TGTGCCAGCAGCCCCGGGACAGGGGTGGAAAAACTGTTTTTT
>NA|14|TRBV7-3|TRBJ1-1|many
CASSFGPSNTEAFF
TGTGCCAGCAGCTTTGGACCGTCCAACACTGAAGCTTTCTTT
>NA|15|TRBV28|TRBJ1-5|few
CASSSGGSGNQPQHF
TGTGCCAGCAGTTCCGGGGGATCGGGCAATCAGCCCCAGCATTTT
>TRBD1|11|TRBV12-3/TRBV12-4|TRBJ2-1|NA
CASIQGGEQFF
TGTGCCAGCATACAGGGGGGTGAGCAGTTCTTC
>NA|13|TRBV20-1|TRBJ1-5|NA
CSAHDSSNQPQHF
TGCAGTGCTCACGACAGCAGCAATCAGCCCCAGCATTTT
>NA|12|TRBV20-1|TRBJ1-2|few
CSARILSYGYTF
TGCAGTGCTAGAATCCTAAGCTATGGCTACACCTTC
>TRBD1|14|TRBV5-1|TRBJ2-1|NA
CASSEGQGVGEQFF
TGCGCCAGCAGCGAAGGACAGGGGGTTGGTGAGCAGTTCTTC
>NA|12|TRBV29-1|TRBJ2-1|few
CSVGGLGNEQFF
TGCAGCGTTGGAGGCTTGGGCAATGAGCAGTTCTTC
>TRBD1|14|TRBV20-1|TRBJ2-3|NA
CSATGQASTDTQYF
TGCAGTGCTACCGGACAGGCCAGCACAGATACGCAGTATTTT
>TRBD1|16|TRBV7-9|TRBJ1-4|NA
CASSPRQGATNEKLFF
TGTGCCAGCAGCCCCCGGCAGGGGGCAACTAATGAAAAACTGTTTTTT
>TRBD1|14|TRBV7-2|TRBJ1-1|many
CASSNRQGDTEAFF
TGTGCCAGCAGCAATCGACAGGGGGACACTGAAGCTTTCTTT
>TRBD2|15|TRBV6-4|TRBJ2-1|few
CASSEGLAGDDEQFF
TGTGCCAGCAGTGAGGGACTAGCGGGGGACGATGAGCAGTTCTTC
>NA|14|TRBV20-1|TRBJ2-5|few
CSARFTRGQETQYF
TGCAGTGCTAGATTCACTAGGGGGCAAGAGACCCAGTACTTC
>NA|13|TRBV12-3/TRBV12-4|TRBJ1-1|few
CASSTSRMTEAFF
TGTGCCAGCAGCACCTCGAGAATGACTGAAGCTTTCTTT
>TRBD2|19|TRBV5-1|TRBJ2-1|few
CASSGQPSGAMSSYNEQFF
TGCGCCAGCAGCGGGCAGCCTAGCGGGGCTATGAGCTCCTACAATGAGCAGTTCTTC
>NA|15|TRBV7-6|TRBJ2-7|NA
CASSSPTDRMDEQYF
TGTGCCAGCAGCTCCCCCACAGACCGAATGGACGAGCAGTACTTC
>NA|15|TRBV4-1|TRBJ2-3|NA
CASSQDSGLADTQYF
TGCGCCAGCAGCCAAGATTCCGGGCTAGCTGATACGCAGTATTTT
>TRBD1|15|TRBV18|TRBJ2-1|few
CASSYSTGTFDEQFF
TGTGCCAGCTCATACTCGACAGGGACCTTTGATGAGCAGTTCTTC
>NA|13|TRBV6-2/TRBV6-3|TRBJ1-2|few
CASRPGGPYGYTF
TGTGCCAGCCGCCCCGGGGGGCCTTATGGCTACACCTTC